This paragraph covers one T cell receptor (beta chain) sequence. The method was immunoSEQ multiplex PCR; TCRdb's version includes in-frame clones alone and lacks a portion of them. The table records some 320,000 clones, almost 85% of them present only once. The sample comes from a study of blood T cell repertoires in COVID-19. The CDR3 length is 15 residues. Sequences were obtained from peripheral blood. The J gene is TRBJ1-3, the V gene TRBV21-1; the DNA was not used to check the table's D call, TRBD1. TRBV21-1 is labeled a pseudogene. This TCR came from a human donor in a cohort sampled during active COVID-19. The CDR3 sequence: CASSKPTGSGNTIYF. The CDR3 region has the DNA TGTGCCAGCAGCAAACCTACAGGGTCGGGAAACACCATATATTTT.